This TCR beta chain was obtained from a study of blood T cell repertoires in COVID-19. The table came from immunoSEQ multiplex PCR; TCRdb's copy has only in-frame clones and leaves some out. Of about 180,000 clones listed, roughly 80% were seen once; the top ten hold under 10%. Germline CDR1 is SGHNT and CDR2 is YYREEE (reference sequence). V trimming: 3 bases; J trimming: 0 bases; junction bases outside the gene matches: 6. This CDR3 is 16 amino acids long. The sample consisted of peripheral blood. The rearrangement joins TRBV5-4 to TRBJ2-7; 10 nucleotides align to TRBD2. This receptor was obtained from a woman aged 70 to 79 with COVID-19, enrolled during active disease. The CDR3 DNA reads TGTGCCAGCAGCTCCGGACTAGCGGCTAGCTCCTACGAGCAGTACTTC. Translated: CASSSGLAASSYEQYF.